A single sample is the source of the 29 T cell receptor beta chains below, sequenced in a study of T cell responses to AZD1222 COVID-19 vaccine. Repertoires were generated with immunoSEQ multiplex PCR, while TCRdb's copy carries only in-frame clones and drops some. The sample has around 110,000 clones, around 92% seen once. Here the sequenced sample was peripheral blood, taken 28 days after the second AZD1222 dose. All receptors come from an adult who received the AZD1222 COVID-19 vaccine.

The chain's CDR3 is CAWSVSGDQPQHF. The CDR3 nucleotides read TGTGCCTGGAGTGTATCCGGGGATCAGCCCCAGCATTTT. The chain carries TRBV30 and TRBJ1-5; D gene unclear. V lost 0 bases and J lost 5, with 8 bases in between. Germline CDR1 is GTSNPN and CDR2 is SVGIG (reference sequence). The length of the CDR3 is 13 residues.

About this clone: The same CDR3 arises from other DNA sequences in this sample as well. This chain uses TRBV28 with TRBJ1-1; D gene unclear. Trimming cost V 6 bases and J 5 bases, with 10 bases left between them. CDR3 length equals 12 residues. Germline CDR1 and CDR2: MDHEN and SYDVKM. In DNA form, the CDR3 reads TGTGCCAGCAGCCACGGCGGTACTGAAGCTTTCTTT. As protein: CASSHGGTEAFF.

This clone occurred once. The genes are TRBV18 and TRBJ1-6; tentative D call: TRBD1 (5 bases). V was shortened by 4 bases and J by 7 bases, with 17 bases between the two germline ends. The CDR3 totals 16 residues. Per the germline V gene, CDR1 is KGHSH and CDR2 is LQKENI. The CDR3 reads CASSLTRDGGNSPLHF. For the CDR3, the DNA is TGTGCCAGCTCACTGACTAGGGATGGGGGGAATTCACCCCTCCACTTT.

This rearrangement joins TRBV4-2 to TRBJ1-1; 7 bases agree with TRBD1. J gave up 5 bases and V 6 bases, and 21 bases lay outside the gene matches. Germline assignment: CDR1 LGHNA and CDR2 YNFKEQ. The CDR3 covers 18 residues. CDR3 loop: CASSDNDLIQGEGTEAFF. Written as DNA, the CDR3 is TGTGCCAGCAGTGACAATGACCTTATCCAGGGGGAAGGGACTGAAGCTTTCTTT.

DNA for the CDR3: TGTGCCACCAGCACTGGACAGACTACTAATGAAAAACTGTTTTTT. It yields the protein CATSTGQTTNEKLFF. V is TRBV15 and J is TRBJ1-4, with a possible D match to TRBD1 (6 bases). Germline V gene data show CDR1 as LNHNV and CDR2 as YYDKDF (reference sequence). Trimming took 4 bases from V and 2 from J, leaving 11 bases between them. This CDR3 comprises 15 residues.

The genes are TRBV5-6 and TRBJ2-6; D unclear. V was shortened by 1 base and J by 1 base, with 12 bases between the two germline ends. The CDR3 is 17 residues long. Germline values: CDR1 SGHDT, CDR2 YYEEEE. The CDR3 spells CASSLTQNPSGANVLTF. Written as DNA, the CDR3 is TGTGCCAGCAGCTTGACCCAGAACCCTTCTGGGGCCAACGTCCTGACTTTC.

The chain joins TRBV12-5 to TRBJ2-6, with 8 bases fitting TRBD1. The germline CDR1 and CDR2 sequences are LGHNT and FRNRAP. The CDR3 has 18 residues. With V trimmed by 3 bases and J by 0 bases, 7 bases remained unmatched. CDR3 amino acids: CASGFPGQVFSGANVLTF. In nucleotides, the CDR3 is TGTGCTAGTGGTTTCCCGGGACAGGTTTTCTCTGGGGCCAACGTCCTGACTTTC.

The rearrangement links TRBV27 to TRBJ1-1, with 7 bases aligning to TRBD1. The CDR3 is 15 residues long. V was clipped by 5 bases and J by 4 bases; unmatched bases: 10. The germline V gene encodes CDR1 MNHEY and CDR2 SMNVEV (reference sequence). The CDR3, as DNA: TGTGCCAGCAGTCCTTTGACAGGGCTTAGCACTGAAGCTTTCTTT. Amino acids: CASSPLTGLSTEAFF.

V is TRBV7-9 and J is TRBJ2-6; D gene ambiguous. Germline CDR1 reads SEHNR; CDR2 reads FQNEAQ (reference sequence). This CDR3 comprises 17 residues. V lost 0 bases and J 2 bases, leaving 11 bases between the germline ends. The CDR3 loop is CASSLAVLGTGANVLTF. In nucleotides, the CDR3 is TGTGCCAGCAGCTTAGCGGTTTTGGGGACTGGGGCCAACGTCCTGACTTTC.

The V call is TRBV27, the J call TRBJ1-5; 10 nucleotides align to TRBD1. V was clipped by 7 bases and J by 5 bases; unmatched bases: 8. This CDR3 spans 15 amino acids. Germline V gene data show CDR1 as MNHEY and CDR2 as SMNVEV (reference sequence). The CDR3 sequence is CASTHGQGGDQPQHF. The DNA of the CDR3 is TGTGCCAGCACCCATGGACAGGGGGGGGATCAGCCCCAGCATTTT.

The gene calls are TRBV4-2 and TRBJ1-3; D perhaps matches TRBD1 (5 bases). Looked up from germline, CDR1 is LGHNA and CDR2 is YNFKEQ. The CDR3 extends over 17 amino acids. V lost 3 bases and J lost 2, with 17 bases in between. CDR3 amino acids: CASSQDPLGTAGNTIYF. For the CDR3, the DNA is TGTGCCAGCAGCCAGGATCCCCTCGGGACCGCTGGAAACACCATATATTTT.

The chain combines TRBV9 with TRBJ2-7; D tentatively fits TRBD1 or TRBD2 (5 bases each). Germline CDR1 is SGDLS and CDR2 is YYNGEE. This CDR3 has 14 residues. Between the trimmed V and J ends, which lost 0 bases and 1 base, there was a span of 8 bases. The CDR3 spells CASSVGDESYEQYF. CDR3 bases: TGTGCCAGCAGCGTAGGGGACGAATCCTACGAGCAGTACTTC. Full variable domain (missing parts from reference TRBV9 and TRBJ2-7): DSGVTQTPKHLITATGQRVTLRCSPRSGDLSVYWYQQSLDQGLQFLIQYYNGEERAKGNILERFSAQQFPDLHSELNLSSLELGDSALYFCASSVGDESYEQYFGPGTRLTVT.

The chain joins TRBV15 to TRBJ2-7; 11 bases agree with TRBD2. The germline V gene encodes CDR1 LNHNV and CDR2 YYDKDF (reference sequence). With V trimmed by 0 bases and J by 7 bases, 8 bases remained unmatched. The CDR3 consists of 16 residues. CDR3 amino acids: CATSRDLAGGPGEQYF. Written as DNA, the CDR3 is TGTGCCACCAGCAGAGATTTAGCGGGAGGGCCGGGGGAGCAGTACTTC.

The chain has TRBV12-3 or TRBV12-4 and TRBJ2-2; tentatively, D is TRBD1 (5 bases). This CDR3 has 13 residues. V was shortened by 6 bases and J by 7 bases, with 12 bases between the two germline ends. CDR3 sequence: CASSLTRVGELFF. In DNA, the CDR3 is TGTGCCAGCAGCTTGACCAGGGTCGGGGAGCTGTTTTTT.

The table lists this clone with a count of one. In DNA, the CDR3 is TGTGCCAGCAGCATCCAAAGCGGCGATGGCTACACCTTC. It translates to CASSIQSGDGYTF. The chain uses TRBV7-3 and TRBJ1-2; no definite D call. The CDR3 totals 13 residues. Trimming left V 5 bases short and J 6 bases short, with 13 bases between. From germline, CDR1 is SGHTA and CDR2 FQGTGA.

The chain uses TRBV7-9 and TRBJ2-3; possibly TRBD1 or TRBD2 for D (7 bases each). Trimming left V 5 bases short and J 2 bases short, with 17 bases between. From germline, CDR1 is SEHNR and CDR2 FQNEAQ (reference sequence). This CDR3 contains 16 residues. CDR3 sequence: CASSLRQGGYTDTQYF. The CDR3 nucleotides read TGTGCCAGCAGCCTCAGACAGGGAGGGTACACAGATACGCAGTATTTT.

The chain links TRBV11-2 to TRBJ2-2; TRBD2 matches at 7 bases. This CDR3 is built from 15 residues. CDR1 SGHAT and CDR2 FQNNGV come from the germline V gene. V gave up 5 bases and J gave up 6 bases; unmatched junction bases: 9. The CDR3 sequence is CASSRRLGGSGELFF. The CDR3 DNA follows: TGTGCCAGCAGCCGGAGACTCGGGGGGTCCGGGGAGCTGTTTTTT.

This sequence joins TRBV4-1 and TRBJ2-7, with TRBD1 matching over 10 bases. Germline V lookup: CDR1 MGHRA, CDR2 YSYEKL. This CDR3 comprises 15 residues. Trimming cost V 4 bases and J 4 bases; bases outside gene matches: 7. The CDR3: CASSPRGTGDYEQYF. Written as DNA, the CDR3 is TGCGCCAGCAGCCCGAGAGGGACAGGGGATTACGAGCAGTACTTC.

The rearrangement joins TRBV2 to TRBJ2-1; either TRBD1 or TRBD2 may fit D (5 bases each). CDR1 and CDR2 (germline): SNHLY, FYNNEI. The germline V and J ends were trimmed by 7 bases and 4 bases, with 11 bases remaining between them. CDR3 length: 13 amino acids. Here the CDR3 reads CASTVGTYNEQFF. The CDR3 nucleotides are TGTGCCAGCACGGTTGGGACGTACAATGAGCAGTTCTTC.

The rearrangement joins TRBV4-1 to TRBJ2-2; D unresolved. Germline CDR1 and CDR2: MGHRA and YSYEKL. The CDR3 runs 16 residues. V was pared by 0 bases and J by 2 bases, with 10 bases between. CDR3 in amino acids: CASSQDPGANTGELFF. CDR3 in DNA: TGCGCCAGCAGCCAAGACCCCGGAGCTAACACCGGGGAGCTGTTTTTT.

CDR3 residues: CASSPGQLANYGYTF. The CDR3 DNA reads as TGTGCCAGCTCACCGGGACAGCTAGCTAACTATGGCTACACCTTC. The chain recombines TRBV18 with TRBJ1-2, with TRBD1 matching over 7 bases. In germline, CDR1 is KGHSH, CDR2 LQKENI. The CDR3 is 15 amino acids. Trimming took 3 bases from V and 0 from J; bases not matched to a gene: 4.

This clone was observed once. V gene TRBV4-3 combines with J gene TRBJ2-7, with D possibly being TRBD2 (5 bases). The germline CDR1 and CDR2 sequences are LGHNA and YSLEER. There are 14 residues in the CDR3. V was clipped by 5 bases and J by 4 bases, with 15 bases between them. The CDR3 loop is CASSSLGPRYEQYF. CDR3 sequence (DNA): TGCGCCAGCAGCTCACTAGGGCCCAGGTACGAGCAGTACTTC.

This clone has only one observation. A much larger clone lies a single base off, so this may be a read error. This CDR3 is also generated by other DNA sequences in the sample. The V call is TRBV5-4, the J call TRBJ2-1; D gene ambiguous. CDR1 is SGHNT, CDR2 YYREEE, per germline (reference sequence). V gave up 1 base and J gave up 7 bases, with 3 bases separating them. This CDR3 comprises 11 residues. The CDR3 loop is CASSLSNEQFF. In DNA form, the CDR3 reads TGTGCCAGCAGCTTGTCTAATGAGCAGTTCTTC.

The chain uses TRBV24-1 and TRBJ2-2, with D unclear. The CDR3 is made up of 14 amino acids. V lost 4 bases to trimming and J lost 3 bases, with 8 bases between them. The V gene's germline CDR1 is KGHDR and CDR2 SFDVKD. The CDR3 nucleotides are TGTGCCACCAGTGACCAGAGAGACACCGGGGAGCTGTTTTTT. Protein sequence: CATSDQRDTGELFF.

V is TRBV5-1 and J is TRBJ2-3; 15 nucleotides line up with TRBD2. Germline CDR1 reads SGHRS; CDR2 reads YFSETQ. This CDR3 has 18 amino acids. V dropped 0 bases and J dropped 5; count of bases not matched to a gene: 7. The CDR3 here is CASSLAGTSGGTRDTQYF. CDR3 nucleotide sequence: TGCGCCAGCAGCTTGGCCGGGACTAGCGGGGGGACCCGAGATACGCAGTATTTT.

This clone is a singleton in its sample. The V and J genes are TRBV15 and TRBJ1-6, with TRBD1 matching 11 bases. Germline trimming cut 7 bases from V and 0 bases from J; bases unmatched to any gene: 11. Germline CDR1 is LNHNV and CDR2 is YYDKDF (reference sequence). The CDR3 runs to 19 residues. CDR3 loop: CATKGSGGTGGSYNSPLHF. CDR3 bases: TGTGCCACCAAGGGCAGCGGCGGGACAGGGGGCTCCTATAATTCACCCCTCCACTTT.

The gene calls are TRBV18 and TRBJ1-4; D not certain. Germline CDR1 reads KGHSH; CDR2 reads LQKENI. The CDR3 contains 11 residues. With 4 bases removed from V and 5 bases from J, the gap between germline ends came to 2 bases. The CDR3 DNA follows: TGTGCCAGCTCACGCAATGAAAAACTGTTTTTT. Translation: CASSRNEKLFF.

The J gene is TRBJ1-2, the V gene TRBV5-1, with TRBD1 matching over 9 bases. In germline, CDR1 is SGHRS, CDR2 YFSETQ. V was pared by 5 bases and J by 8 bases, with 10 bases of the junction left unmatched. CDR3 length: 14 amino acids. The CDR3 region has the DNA TGCGCCAGCAGACCGGACAGGGGCCAGTCCGGCTACACCTTC. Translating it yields CASRPDRGQSGYTF.

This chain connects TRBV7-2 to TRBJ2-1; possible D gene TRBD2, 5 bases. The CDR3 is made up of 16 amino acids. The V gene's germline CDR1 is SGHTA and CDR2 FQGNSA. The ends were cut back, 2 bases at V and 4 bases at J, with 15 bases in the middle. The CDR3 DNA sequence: TGTGCCAGCAGCTTAACCCCTAGCCCCAATTACAATGAGCAGTTCTTC. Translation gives CASSLTPSPNYNEQFF.